This T cell receptor beta chain was identified in a study of regulatory T cells in long-lasting Graves disease. Study findings and constraints: Peripheral blood, not thyroid tissue, was the sole material studied.

The V gene's germline CDR1 is MNHNS and CDR2 SASEGT. The CDR3 is 13 residues long. V was cut by 7 bases and J by 1 base, with 10 bases left in between. Time point in this sample: newly diagnosed GD, antithyroid drugs for less than 3 months. TCR sequences were obtained from RNA taken from PBMCs. Building of the TCR beta libraries involved iRepertoire HTBI primers and Arm-PCR of CDR3 regions. TCRdb ran MiXCR on the multiplex PCR reads and lists one entry per CDR3 protein. The data contain a few hundred thousand distinct CDR3 sequences, about 20% of them singletons. On this clonotype: Antigen: not known.

The same data also went into a second study, on T cells in Graves' hyperthyroidism and ophthalmopathy.

The chain employs TRBV6-1 and TRBJ1-1; D not certain. Sequencing used peripheral blood mononuclear cells (PBMCs), obtained at new diagnosis, from a patient treated with antithyroid drugs. This clonotype originated in a woman between 25 and 40 years old with Graves disease. The CDR3 is CASTWTENTEAFF. The DNA of the CDR3 is TGTGCCAGCACCTGGACTGAGAACACTGAAGCTTTCTTT.